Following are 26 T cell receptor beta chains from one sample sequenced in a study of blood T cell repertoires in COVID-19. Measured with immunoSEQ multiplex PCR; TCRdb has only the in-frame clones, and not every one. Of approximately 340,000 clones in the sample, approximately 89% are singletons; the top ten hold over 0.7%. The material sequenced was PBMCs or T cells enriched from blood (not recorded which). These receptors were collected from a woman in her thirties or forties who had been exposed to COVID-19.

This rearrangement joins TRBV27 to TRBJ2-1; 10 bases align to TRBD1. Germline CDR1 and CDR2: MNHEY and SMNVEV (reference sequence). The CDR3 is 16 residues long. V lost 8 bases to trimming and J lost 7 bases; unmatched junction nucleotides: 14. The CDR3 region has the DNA TGTGCCAGCCGTAGAGGGGACAGGGGAGAGAAGAATGAGCAGTTCTTC. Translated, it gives CASRRGDRGEKNEQFF.

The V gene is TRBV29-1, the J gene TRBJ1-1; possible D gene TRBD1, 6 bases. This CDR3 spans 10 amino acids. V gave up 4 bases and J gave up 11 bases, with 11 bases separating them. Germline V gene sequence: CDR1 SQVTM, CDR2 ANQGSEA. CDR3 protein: CSVAVGAAFF. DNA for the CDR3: TGCAGCGTTGCCGTGGGGGCCGCTTTCTTT.

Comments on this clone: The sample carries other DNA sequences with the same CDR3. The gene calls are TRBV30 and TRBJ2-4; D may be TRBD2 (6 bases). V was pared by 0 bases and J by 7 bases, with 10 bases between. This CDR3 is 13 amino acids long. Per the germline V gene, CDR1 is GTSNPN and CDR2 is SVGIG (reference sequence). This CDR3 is CAWSVTGGNIQYF. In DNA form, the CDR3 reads TGTGCCTGGAGTGTTACAGGAGGGAACATTCAGTACTTC.

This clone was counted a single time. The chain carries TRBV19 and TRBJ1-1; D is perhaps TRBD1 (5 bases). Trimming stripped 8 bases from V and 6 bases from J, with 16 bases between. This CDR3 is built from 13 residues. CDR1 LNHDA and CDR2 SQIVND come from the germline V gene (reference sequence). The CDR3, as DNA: TGTGCCAGTGGGGGGGACGGGAGCCCTGAAGCTTTCTTT. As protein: CASGGDGSPEAFF.

The CDR3 reads CASSLAGGGTYQETQYF. The CDR3 DNA reads TGTGCCAGCAGCTTGGCGGGCGGGGGGACTTACCAAGAGACCCAGTACTTC. The rearrangement uses TRBV5-6 and TRBJ2-5; 8 bases are shared with TRBD2. Losses at the gene ends were 0 bases for V and 0 bases for J; bases not matched to a gene: 7. This CDR3 has 17 residues. The V gene's germline CDR1 is SGHDT and CDR2 YYEEEE.

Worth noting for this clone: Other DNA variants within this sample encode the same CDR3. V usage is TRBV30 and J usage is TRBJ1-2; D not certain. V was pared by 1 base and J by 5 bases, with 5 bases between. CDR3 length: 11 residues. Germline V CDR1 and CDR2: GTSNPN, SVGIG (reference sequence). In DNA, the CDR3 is TGTGCCTGGAGTGCAGGATATGGCTACACCTTC. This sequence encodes CAWSAGYGYTF. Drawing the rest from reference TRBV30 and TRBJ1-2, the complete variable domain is SQTIHQWPATLVQPVGSPLSLECTVEGTSNPNLYWYRQAAGRGLQLLFYSVGIGQISSEVPQNLSASRPQDRQFILSSKKLLLSDSGFYLCAWSAGYGYTFGSGTRLTVV.

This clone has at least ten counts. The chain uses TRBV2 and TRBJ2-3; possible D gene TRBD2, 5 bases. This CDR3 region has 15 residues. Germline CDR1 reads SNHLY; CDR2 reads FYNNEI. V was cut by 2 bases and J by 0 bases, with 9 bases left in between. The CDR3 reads CASSESSLSTDTQYF. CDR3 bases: TGTGCCAGCAGTGAATCTAGCCTTAGCACAGATACGCAGTATTTT.

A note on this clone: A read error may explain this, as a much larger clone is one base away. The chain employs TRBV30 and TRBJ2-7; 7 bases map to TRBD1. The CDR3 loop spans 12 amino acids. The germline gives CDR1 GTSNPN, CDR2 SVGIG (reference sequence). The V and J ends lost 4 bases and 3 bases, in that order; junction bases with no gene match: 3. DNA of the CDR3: TGTGCCTGGAAGACAGGGAGCTACGAGCAGTACTTC. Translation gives CAWKTGSYEQYF.

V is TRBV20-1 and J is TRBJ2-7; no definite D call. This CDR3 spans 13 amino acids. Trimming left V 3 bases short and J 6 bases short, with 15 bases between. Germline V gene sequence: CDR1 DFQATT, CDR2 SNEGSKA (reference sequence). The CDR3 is CSASHPLRLEQYF. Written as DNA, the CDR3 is TGCAGTGCTAGTCACCCACTACGTCTCGAGCAGTACTTC.

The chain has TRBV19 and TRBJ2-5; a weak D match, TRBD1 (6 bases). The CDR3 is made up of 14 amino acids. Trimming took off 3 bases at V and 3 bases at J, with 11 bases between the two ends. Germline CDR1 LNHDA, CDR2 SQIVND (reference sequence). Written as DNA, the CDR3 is TGTGCCAGTAGTATTCCGGACAGCAAAGAGACCCAGTACTTC. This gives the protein CASSIPDSKETQYF.

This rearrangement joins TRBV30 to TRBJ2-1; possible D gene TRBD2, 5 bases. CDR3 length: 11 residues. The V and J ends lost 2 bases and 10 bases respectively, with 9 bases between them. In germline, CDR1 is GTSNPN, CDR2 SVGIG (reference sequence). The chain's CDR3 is CAWSPREEQFF. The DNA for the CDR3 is TGTGCCTGGAGTCCTAGGGAGGAGCAGTTCTTC.

CDR3 amino acids: CASSPLPNEKLFF. DNA for the CDR3: TGTGCCAGCAGCCCACTTCCTAATGAAAAACTGTTTTTT. The V and J genes are TRBV9 and TRBJ1-4; D call uncertain. The CDR3 has 13 residues. Germline V lookup: CDR1 SGDLS, CDR2 YYNGEE. The V gene lost 4 bases and the J gene lost 3 bases, with 7 bases spanning the gap.

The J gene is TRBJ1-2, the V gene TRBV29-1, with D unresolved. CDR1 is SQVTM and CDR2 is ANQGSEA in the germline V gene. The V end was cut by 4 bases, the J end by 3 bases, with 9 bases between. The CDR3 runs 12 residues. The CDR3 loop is CSVVGGYYGYTF. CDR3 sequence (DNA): TGCAGCGTTGTTGGAGGGTACTATGGCTACACCTTC.

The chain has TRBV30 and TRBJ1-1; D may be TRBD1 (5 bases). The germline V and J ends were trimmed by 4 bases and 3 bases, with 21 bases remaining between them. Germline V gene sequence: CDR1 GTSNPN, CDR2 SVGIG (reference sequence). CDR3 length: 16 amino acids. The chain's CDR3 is CAWKQFEDQGYTEAFF. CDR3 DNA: TGTGCCTGGAAGCAGTTTGAGGACCAGGGTTACACTGAAGCTTTCTTT.

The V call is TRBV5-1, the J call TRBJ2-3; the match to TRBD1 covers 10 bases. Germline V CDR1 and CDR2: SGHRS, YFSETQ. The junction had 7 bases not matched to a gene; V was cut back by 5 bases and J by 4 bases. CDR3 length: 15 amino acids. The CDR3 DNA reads TGCGCCAGCAGAGGGACAGGGGTAGCGCCAGATACGCAGTATTTT. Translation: CASRGTGVAPDTQYF.

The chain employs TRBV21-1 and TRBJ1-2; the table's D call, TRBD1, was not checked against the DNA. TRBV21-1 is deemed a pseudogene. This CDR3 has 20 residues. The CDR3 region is CASSKGADRGQSLYIYGYTF. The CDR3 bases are TGTGCCAGCAGCAAAGGGGCCGACAGGGGGCAATCTCTCTATATCTATGGCTACACCTTC.

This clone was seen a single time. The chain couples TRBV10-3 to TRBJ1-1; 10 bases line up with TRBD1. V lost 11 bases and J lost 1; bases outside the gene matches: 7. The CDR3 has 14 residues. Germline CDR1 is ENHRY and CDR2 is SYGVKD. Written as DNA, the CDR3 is TGTGCCGCCGGGACAGGGGTGCGGAACACTGAAGCTTTCTTT. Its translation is CAAGTGVRNTEAFF.

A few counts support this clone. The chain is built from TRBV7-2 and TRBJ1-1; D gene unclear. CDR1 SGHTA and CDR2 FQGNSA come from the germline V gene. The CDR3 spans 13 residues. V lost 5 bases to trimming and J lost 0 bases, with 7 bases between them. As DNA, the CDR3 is TGTGCCAGCAGCCTTCAGATGAACACTGAAGCTTTCTTT. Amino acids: CASSLQMNTEAFF. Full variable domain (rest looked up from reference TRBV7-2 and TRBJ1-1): GAGVSQSPSNKVTEKGKDVELRCDPISGHTALYWYRQSLGQGLEFLIYFQGNSAPDKSGLPSDRFSAERTGGSVSTLTIQRTQQEDSAVYLCASSLQMNTEAFFGQGTRLTVV.

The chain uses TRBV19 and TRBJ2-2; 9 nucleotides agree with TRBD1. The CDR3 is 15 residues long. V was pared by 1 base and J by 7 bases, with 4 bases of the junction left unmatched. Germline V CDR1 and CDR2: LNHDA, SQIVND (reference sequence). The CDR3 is CASSIAQGAYGELFF. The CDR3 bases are TGTGCCAGTAGTATAGCACAGGGGGCGTACGGGGAGCTGTTTTTT. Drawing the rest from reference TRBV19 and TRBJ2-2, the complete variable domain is DGGITQSPKYLFRKEGQNVTLSCEQNLNHDAMYWYRQDPGQGLRLIYYSQIVNDFQKGDIAEGYSVSREKKESFPLTVTSAQKNPTAFYLCASSIAQGAYGELFFGEGSRLTVL.

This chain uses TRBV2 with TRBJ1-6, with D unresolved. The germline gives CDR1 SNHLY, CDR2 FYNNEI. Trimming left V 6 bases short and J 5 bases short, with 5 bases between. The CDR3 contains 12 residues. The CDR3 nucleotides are TGTGCCAGCAGGGCCGATAATTCACCCCTCCACTTT. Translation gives CASRADNSPLHF.

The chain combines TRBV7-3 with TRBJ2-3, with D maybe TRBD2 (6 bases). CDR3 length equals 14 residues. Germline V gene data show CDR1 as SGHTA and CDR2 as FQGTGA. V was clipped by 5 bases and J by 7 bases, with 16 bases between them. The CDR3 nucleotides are TGTGCCAGCAGCGACCTTGGGGGGAAGAATACGCAGTATTTT. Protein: CASSDLGGKNTQYF.

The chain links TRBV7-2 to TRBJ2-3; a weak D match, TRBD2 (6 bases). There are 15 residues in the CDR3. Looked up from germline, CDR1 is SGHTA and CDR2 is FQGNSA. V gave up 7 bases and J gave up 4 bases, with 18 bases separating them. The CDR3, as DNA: TGTGCCAGCACCCCGACGGGAGTTTGGGCAGATACGCAGTATTTT. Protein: CASTPTGVWADTQYF.

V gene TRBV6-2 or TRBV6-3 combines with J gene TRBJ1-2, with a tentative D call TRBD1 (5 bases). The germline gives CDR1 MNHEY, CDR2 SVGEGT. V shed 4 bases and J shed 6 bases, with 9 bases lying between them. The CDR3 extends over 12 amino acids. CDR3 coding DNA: TGTGCCAGCAGTTGGGCAGGGAATGGCTACACCTTC. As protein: CASSWAGNGYTF.

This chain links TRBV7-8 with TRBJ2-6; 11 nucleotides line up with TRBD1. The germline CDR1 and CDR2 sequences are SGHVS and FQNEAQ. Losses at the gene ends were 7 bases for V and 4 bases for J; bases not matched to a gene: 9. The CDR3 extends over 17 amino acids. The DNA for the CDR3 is TGTGCCAGCACCCCAGGACAGGGGGCATCGGGGGCCAACGTCCTGACTTTC. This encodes CASTPGQGASGANVLTF. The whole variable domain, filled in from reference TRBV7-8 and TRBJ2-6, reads GAGVSQSPRYKVAKRGQDVALRCDPISGHVSLFWYQQALGQGPEFLTYFQNEAQLDKSGLPSDRFFAERPEGSVSTLKIQRTQQEDSAVYLCASTPGQGASGANVLTFGAGSRLTVL.

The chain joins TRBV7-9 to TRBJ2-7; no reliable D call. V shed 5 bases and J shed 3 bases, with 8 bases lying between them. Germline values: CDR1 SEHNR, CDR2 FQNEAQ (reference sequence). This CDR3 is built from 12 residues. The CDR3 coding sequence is TGTGCCAGCAGCAAGTCGGGCTACGAGCAGTACTTC. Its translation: CASSKSGYEQYF.

The CDR3 DNA is TGTGCCAGCTCACCTGGACTAGCGGGGGCCACCGGGGAGCTGTTTTTT. This sequence encodes CASSPGLAGATGELFF. The chain recombines TRBV18 with TRBJ2-2, with 13 bases that match TRBD2. The CDR3 extends over 16 amino acids. Per the germline V gene, CDR1 is KGHSH and CDR2 is LQKENI. V shed 3 bases and J 4 bases; nucleotides not matched to a gene: 2.